A selection of T cell receptor beta chains follows, all from one sample in a study of Graves' ophthalmopathy and Graves' hyperthyroidism. TCRdb re-derived calls from the multiplex PCR reads in MiXCR, one entry per CDR3 protein. Among 500,000 to 800,000 distinct CDR3 sequences, about 40% were seen once, and the ten largest hold over 2.5%. The sequencing input was peripheral blood. These receptors all stem from an adult man with Graves' ophthalmopathy. Each CDR3 is given with its conserved first and last residue. Fields, in order: D gene, V gene, CDR3 protein. A D gene is named only where the DNA matches it firmly.

>TRBD1|TRBV12-3/TRBV12-4
CASRRTGGAELFF
>NA|TRBV20-1
CSAGSGKGNSPLHF
>NA|TRBV4-1
CASSQAAGREETQYF
>TRBD1|TRBV11-1
CASSQEPTGYNQPQHF
>TRBD2|TRBV7-2
CASSPRTSGRAGYYEQYF
>NA|TRBV7-6
CASREGNSGANVLTF
>TRBD1|TRBV7-9
CASSQDSPRGGHTEAFF
>NA|TRBV5-4
CASSLGGTTQYF
>TRBD1|TRBV10-3
CAIRSGQRNYGYTF
>NA|TRBV20-1
CSGNRANTIYF
>NA|TRBV25-1
CASNARRDFGSPLHF
>NA|TRBV9
CASGLDTLFNQPQHF
>NA|TRBV4-1
CASSQASSNQPQHF
>TRBD2|TRBV6-4
CASSSGGANEQYF
>NA|TRBV29-1
CSLAFDSNYGYTF
>TRBD1|TRBV29-1
CSVETGVLETQYF
>NA|TRBV20-1
CSARAGNYEQYF
>TRBD1|TRBV20-1
CSAAQGTEAFF
>TRBD2|TRBV5-5
CASSQGGAAGLWETQYF
>NA|TRBV7-9
CASSLLVSGNTIYF
>NA|TRBV7-9
CASTTGRGTNEKLFF
>TRBD1|TRBV2
CASSERVAGQGAGELFF
>NA|TRBV29-1
CSGEGGLGETQYF
>TRBD1|TRBV6-5
CASRRTGGRAGANVLTF
>NA|TRBV7-9
CASSLEGSGFIYGYTF
>TRBD1|TRBV10-3
CAISSGQGFSGYTF
>TRBD1|TRBV5-1
CASSYPNRTGEPTEQYF
>NA|TRBV2
CASRRSRADRGETQYF
>TRBD1|TRBV6-4
CASSQDRDRVYNEQFF
>NA|TRBV14
CASSQDLWTAYEQYF
>NA|TRBV20-1
CSAKQDSGANVLTF
>TRBD1|TRBV24-1
CATSDLDRDGTQYF
>TRBD1|TRBV4-2
CASSQEVRTGATEAFF
>TRBD2|TRBV19
CASGGAAQETQYF
>NA|TRBV11-2
CASSLVSGCYEQYF
>NA|TRBV12-3/TRBV12-4
CASSPAGRNTEAFF
>NA|TRBV15
CATSVAGYGETQYF
>TRBD1|TRBV7-9
CASSPGQGRVVNIQYF
>TRBD2|TRBV29-1
CSVKGLEAYEQYF
>TRBD1|TRBV7-3
CASSPPGRGQGIDTEAFF
>NA|TRBV11-3
CASMQGRSGTEAFF
>NA|TRBV10-3
CAISEQVNYGYTF
>NA|TRBV19
CASSVRGNQPQHF
>TRBD1|TRBV10-3
CASSGGQGGDNSPLHF
>NA|TRBV10-3
CASSEGLQGLRREQYF
>NA|TRBV20-1
CSATPLRTLGYGYTF
>NA|TRBV12-3/TRBV12-4
CASGLVLTQKYQETQYF
>TRBD2|TRBV10-3
CASTGGSGANVLTF
>TRBD1|TRBV2
CASSGFSDRGVLF